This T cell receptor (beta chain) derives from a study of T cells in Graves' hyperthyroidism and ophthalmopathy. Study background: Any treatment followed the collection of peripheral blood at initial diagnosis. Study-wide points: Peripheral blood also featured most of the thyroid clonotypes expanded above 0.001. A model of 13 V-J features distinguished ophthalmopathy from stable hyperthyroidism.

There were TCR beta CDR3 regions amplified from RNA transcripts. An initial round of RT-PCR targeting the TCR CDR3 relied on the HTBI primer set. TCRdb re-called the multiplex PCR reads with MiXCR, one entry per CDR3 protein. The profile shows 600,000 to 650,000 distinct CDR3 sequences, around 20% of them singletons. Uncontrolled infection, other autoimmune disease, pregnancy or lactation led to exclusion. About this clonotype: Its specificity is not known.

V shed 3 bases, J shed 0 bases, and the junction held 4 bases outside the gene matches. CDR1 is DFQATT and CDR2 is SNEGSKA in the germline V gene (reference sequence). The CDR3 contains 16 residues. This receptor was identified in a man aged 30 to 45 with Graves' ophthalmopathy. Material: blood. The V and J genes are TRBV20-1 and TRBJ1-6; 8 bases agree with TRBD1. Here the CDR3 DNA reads TGCAGTGCTAGGGACAGGGAGAGCTCCTATAATTCACCCCTCCACTTT. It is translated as CSARDRESSYNSPLHF.